This T cell receptor beta chain came from a study of T cells after posttransplantation cyclophosphamide. Findings and limits, study-wide: Recipient CMV seropositivity and CMV reactivation strongly tracked TRB clonality. Donor CD8+ memory clones often dominated recipient blood repertoires at later times.

Germline loops: CDR1 LGHNT, CDR2 FRNRAP. V gave up 1 base and J gave up 2 bases, with 12 bases separating them. The CDR3 length is 15 residues. The sample holds many counts of this clone. The antigen is unknown. TCRdb keeps only in-frame clones here, not all; method: immunoSEQ multiplex PCR. The sample was found to contain about 40,000 clones, and every one recurs. The sample consisted of PBMCs. J is TRBJ2-7 and V is TRBV12-5; D is perhaps TRBD2 (6 bases). This sequence was found in a woman in her 50s in good health and a related stem cell transplant donor. The CDR3 DNA follows: TGTGCTAGTGGTTTGGCCCAGGGAGGCCCCTACGAGCAGTACTTC. Translated, it gives CASGLAQGGPYEQYF.